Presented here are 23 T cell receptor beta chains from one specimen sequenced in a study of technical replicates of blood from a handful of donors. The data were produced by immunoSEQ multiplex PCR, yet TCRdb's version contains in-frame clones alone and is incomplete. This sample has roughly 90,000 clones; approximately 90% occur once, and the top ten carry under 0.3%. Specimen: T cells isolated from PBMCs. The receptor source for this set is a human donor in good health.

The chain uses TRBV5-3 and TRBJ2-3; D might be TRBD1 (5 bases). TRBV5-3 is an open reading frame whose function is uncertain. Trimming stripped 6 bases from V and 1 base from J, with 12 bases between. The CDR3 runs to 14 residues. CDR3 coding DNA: TGTGCCAGAATTAGGGTGGGGCGCACAGATACGCAGTATTTT. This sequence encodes CARIRVGRTDTQYF.

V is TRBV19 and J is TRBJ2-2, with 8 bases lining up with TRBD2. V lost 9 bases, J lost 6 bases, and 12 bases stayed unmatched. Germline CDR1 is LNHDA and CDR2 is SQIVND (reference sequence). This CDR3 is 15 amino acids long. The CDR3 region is CASTEVGGRPGELFF. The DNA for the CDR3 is TGTGCCAGCACTGAGGTCGGCGGGAGGCCCGGGGAGCTGTTTTTT.

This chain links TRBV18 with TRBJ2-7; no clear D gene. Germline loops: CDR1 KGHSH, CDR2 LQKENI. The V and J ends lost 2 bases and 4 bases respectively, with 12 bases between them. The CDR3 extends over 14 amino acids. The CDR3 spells CASSPTEKVYEQYF. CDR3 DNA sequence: TGTGCCAGCTCACCAACAGAGAAGGTTTACGAGCAGTACTTC.

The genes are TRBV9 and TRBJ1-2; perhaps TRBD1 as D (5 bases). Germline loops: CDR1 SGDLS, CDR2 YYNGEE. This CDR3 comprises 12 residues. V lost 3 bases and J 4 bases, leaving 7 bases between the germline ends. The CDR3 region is CASSDDSYGYTF. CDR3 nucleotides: TGTGCCAGCAGCGACGACAGCTATGGCTACACCTTC.

CDR3 sequence reads: CSVERGRTEAFF. Written as DNA, the CDR3 is TGCAGCGTTGAGCGGGGTAGGACTGAAGCTTTCTTT. The chain joins TRBV29-1 to TRBJ1-1, with no clear D. V lost 3 bases, J lost 5 bases, and 10 bases lay in between. Germline V gene data show CDR1 as SQVTM and CDR2 as ANQGSEA. The CDR3 sequence is 12 residues long.

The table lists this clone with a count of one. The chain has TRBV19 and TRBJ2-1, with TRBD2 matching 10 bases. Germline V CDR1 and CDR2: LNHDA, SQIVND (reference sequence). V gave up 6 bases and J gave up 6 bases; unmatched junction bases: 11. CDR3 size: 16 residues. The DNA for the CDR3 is TGTGCCAGTAGCCTTAGCGGGAGGATATCGTTCAATGAGCAGTTCTTC. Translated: CASSLSGRISFNEQFF.

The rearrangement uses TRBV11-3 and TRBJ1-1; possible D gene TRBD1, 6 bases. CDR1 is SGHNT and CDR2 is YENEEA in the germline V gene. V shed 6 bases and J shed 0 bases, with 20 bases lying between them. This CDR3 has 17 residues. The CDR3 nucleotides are TGTGCCAGCAGGACACAGGGTAGGGGCGGGTTGAACACTGAAGCTTTCTTT. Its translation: CASRTQGRGGLNTEAFF.

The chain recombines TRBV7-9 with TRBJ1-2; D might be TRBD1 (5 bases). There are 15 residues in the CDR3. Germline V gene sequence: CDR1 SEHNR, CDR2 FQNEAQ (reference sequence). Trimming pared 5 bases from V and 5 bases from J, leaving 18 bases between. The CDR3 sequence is CASSPFLEGWYGYTF. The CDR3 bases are TGTGCCAGCAGCCCCTTTCTGGAGGGGTGGTATGGCTACACCTTC.

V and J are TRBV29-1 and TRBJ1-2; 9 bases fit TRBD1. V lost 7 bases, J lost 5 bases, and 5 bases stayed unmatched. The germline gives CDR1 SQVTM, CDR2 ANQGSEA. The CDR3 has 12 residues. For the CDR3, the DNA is TGCAGCGCCGAACAGGGGGCGTATGGCTACACCTTC. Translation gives CSAEQGAYGYTF.

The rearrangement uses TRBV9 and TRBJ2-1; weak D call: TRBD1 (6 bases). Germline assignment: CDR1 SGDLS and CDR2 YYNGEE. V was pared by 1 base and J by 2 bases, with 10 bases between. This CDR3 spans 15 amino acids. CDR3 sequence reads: CASSVIGGTYNEQFF. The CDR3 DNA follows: TGTGCCAGCAGCGTAATAGGGGGTACCTACAATGAGCAGTTCTTC. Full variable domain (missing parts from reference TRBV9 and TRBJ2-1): DSGVTQTPKHLITATGQRVTLRCSPRSGDLSVYWYQQSLDQGLQFLIQYYNGEERAKGNILERFSAQQFPDLHSELNLSSLELGDSALYFCASSVIGGTYNEQFFGPGTRLTVL.

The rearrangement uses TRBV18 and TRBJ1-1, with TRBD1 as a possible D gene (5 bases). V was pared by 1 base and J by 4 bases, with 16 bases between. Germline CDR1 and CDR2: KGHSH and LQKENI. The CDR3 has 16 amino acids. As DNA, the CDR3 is TGTGCCAGCTCACCACAGTCGGGGGTTTTAAGCACTGAAGCTTTCTTT. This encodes CASSPQSGVLSTEAFF.

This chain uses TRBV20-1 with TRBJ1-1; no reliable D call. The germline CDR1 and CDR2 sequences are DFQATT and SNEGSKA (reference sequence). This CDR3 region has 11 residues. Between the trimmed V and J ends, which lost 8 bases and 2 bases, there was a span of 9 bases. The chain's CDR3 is CSPYSNTEAFF. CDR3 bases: TGCAGTCCTTACAGTAACACTGAAGCTTTCTTT.

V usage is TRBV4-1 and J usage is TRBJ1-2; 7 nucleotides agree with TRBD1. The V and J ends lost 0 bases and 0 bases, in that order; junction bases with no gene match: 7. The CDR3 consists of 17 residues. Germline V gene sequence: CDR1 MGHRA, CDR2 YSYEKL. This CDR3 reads CASSQEPPTGANYGYTF. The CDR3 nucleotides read TGCGCCAGCAGCCAAGAGCCTCCAACAGGGGCTAACTATGGCTACACCTTC.

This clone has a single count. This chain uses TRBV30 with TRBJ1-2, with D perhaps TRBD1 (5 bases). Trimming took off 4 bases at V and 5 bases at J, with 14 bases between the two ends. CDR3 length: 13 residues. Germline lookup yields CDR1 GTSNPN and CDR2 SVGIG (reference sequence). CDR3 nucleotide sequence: TGTGCCTGGATGCTGCAGGGCGATTATGGCTACACCTTC. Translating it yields CAWMLQGDYGYTF.

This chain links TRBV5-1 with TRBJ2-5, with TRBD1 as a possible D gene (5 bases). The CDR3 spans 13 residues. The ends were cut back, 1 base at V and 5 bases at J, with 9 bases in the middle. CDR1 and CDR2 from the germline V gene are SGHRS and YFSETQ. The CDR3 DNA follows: TGCGCCAGCAGCTTGAAGGGGTTGGAGACCCAGTACTTC. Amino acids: CASSLKGLETQYF. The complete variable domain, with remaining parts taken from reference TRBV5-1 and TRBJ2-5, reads KAGVTQTPRYLIKTRGQQVTLSCSPISGHRSVSWYQQTPGQGLQFLFEYFSETQRNKGNFPGRFSGRQFSNSRSEMNVSTLELGDSALYLCASSLKGLETQYFGPGTRLLVL.

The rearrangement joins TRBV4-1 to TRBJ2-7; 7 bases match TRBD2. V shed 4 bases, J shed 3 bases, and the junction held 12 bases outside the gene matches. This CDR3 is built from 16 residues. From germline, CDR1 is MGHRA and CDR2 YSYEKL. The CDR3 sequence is CASSPGANRGVYEQYF. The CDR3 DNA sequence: TGCGCCAGCAGCCCGGGTGCGAATCGGGGGGTCTACGAGCAGTACTTC.

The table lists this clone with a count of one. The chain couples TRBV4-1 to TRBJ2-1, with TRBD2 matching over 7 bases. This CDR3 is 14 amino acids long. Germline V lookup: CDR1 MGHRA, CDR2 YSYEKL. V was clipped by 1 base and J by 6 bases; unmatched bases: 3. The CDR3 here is CASSQGASGNEQFF. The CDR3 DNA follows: TGCGCCAGCAGCCAAGGGGCTAGCGGCAATGAGCAGTTCTTC.

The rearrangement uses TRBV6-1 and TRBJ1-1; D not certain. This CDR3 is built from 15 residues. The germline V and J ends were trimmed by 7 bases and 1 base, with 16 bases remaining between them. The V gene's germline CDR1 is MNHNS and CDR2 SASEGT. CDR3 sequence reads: CASIKEPIKNTEAFF. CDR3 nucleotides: TGTGCCAGCATTAAGGAGCCTATAAAGAACACTGAAGCTTTCTTT.

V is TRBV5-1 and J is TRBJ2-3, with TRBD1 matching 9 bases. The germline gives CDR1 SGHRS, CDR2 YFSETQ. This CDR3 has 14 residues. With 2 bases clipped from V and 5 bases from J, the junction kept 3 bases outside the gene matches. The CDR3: CASSFRDREDTQYF. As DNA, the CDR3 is TGCGCCAGCAGCTTCCGGGACAGGGAAGATACGCAGTATTTT.

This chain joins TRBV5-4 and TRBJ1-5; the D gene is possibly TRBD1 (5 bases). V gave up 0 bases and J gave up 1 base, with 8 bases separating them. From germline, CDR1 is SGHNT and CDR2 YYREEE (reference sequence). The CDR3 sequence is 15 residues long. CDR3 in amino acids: CASSLDRQSNQPQHF. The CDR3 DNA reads TGTGCCAGCAGCTTGGATCGACAGAGCAATCAGCCCCAGCATTTT.

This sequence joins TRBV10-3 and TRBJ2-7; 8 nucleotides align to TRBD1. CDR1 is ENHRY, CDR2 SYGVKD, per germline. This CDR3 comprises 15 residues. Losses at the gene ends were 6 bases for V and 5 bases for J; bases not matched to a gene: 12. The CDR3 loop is CAIRSFGQGINEQYF. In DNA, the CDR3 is TGTGCCATCAGGTCCTTCGGACAGGGTATCAACGAGCAGTACTTC.

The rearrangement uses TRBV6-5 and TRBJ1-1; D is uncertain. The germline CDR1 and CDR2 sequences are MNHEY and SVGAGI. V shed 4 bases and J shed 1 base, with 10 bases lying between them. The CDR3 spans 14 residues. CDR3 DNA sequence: TGTGCCAGCAGTTGGTTTGCAGGGAACACTGAAGCTTTCTTT. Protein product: CASSWFAGNTEAFF.

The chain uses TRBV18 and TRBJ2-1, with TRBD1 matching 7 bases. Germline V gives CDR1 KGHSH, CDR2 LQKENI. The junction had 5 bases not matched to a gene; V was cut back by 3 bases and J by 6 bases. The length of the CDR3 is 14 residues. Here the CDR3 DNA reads TGTGCCAGCTCACCGGGGACAGCGGCCAATGAGCAGTTCTTC. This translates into CASSPGTAANEQFF.